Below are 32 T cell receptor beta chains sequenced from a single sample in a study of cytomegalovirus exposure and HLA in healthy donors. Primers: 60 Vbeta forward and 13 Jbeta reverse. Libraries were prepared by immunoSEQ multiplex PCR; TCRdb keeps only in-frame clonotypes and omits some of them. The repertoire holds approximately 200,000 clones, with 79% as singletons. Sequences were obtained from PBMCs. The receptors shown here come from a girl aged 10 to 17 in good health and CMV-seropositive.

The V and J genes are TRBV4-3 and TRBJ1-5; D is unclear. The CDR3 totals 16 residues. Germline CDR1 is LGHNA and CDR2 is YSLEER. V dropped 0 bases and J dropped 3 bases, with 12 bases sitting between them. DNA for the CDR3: TGCGCCAGCAGCCAAGATCTGATAGGACTCAATCAGCCCCAGCATTTT. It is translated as CASSQDLIGLNQPQHF.

The CDR3 DNA reads TGTGCCAGTAGCCCAGGGACTGGCTACGAGCAGTACTTC. The encoded protein is CASSPGTGYEQYF. J is TRBJ2-7 and V is TRBV19, with a weak D call TRBD2 (6 bases). This CDR3 is 13 amino acids long. Between the trimmed V and J ends, which lost 6 bases and 3 bases, there was a span of 12 bases. CDR1 and CDR2 (germline): LNHDA, SQIVND (reference sequence).

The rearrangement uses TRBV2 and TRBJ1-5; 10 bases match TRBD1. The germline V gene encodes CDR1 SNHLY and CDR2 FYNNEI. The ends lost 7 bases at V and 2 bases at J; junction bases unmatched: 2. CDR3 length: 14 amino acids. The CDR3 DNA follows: TGTGCCAGCACAGGGACAGGGGGCAATCAGCCCCAGCATTTT. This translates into CASTGTGGNQPQHF.

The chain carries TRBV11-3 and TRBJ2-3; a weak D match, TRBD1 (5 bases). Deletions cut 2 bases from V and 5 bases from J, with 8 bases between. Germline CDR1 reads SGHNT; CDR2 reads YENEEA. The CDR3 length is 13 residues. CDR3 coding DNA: TGTGCCAGCAGCTTATCAGGGCAAGATACGCAGTATTTT. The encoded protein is CASSLSGQDTQYF.

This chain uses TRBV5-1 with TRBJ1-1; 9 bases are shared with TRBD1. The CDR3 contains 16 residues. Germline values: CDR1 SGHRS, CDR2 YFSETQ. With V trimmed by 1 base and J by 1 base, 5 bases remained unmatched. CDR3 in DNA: TGCGCCAGCAGCTTGACAGGGGGCTTGCAGAACACTGAAGCTTTCTTT. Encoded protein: CASSLTGGLQNTEAFF. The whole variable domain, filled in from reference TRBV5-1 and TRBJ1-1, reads KAGVTQTPRYLIKTRGQQVTLSCSPISGHRSVSWYQQTPGQGLQFLFEYFSETQRNKGNFPGRFSGRQFSNSRSEMNVSTLELGDSALYLCASSLTGGLQNTEAFFGQGTRLTVV.

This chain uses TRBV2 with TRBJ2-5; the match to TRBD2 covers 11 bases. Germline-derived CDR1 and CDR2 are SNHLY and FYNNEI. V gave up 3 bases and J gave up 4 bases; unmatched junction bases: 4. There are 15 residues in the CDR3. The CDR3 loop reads CASSDRLAGGETQYF. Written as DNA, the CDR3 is TGTGCCAGCAGTGACCGCCTAGCGGGAGGAGAGACCCAGTACTTC.

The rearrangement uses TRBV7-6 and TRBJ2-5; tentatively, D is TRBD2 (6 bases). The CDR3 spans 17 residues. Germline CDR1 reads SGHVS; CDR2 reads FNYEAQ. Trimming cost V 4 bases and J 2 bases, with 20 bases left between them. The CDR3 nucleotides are TGTGCCAGCAGCTCCCGGGGGTGGCTCCAGGATCAAGAGACCCAGTACTTC. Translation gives CASSSRGWLQDQETQYF.

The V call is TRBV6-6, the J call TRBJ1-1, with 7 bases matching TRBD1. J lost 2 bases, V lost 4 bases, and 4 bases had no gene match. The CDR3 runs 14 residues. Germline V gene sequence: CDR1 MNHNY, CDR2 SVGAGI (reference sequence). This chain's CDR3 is CASSWRDSNTEAFF. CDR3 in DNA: TGTGCCAGCAGTTGGAGGGACAGCAACACTGAAGCTTTCTTT.

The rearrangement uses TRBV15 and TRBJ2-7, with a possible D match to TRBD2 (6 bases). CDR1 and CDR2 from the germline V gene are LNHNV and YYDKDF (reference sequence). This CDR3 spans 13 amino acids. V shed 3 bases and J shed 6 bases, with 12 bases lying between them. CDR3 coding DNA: TGTGCCACCAGCAGCGGGGGAGCGGGCGAGCAGTACTTC. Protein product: CATSSGGAGEQYF.

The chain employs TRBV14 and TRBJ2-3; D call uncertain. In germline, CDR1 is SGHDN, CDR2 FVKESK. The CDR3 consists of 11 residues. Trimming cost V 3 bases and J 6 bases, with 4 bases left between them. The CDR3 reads CASSHFDTQYF. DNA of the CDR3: TGTGCCAGCAGCCACTTCGATACGCAGTATTTT.

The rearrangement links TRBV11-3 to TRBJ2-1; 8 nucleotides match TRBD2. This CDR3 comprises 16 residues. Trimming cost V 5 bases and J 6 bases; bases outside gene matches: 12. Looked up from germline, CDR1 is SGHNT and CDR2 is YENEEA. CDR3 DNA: TGTGCCAGCAGCCTCTCCTCCGGGGGGGAAGTCAATGAGCAGTTCTTC. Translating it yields CASSLSSGGEVNEQFF.

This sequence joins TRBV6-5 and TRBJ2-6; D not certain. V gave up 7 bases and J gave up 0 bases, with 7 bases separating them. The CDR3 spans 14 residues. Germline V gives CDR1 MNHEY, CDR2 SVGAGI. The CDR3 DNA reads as TGTGCCAGCACCCCAGGCTCTGGGGCCAACGTCCTGACTTTC. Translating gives CASTPGSGANVLTF.

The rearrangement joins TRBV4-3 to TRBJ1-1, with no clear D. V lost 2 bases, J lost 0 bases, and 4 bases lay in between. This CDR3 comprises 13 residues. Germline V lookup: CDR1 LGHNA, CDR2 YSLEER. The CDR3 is CASSQNLNTEAFF. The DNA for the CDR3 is TGCGCCAGCAGCCAAAACTTGAACACTGAAGCTTTCTTT.

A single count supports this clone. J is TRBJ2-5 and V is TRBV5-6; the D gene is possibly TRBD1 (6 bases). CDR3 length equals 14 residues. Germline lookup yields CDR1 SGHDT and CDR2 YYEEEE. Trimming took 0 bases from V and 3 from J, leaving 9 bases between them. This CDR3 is CASSLEGVKETQYF. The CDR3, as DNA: TGTGCCAGCAGCTTGGAGGGGGTAAAAGAGACCCAGTACTTC.

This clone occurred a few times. Here the CDR3 reads CASSTFNQETQYF. The CDR3 DNA reads as TGTGCCAGCAGCACATTCAACCAAGAGACCCAGTACTTC. V usage is TRBV7-9 and J usage is TRBJ2-5; D call uncertain. The CDR3 spans 13 residues. Trimming took off 5 bases at V and 0 bases at J, with 7 bases between the two ends. The germline gives CDR1 SEHNR, CDR2 FQNEAQ (reference sequence).

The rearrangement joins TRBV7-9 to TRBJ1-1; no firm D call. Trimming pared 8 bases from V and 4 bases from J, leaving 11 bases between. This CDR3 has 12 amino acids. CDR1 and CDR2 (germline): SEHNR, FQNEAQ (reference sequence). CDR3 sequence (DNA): TGTGCCAGCCTCACAGAACCCACTGAAGCTTTCTTT. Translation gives CASLTEPTEAFF.

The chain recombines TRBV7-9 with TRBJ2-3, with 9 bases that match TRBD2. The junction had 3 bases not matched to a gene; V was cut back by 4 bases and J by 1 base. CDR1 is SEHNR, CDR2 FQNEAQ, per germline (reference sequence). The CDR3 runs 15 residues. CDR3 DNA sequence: TGTGCCAGCAGCTGGGGACTAGCTGGCACAGATACGCAGTATTTT. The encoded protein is CASSWGLAGTDTQYF.

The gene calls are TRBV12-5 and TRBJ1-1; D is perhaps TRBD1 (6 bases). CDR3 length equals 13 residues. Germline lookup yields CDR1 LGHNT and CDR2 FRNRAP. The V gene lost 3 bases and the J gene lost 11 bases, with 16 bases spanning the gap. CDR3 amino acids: CASGLAGVIEAFF. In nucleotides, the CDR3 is TGTGCTAGTGGTTTAGCAGGGGTTATAGAGGCTTTCTTT. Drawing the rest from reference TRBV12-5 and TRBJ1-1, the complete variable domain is DARVTQTPRHKVTEMGQEVTMRCQPILGHNTVFWYRQTMMQGLELLAYFRNRAPLDDSGMPKDRFSAEMPDATLATLKIQPSEPRDSAVYFCASGLAGVIEAFFGQGTRLTVV.

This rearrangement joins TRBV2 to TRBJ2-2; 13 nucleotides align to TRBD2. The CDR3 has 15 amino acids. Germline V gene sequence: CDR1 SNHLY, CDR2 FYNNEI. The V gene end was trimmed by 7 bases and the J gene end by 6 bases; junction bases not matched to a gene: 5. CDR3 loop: CASIRTSGGAGELFF. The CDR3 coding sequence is TGTGCCAGCATCCGAACTAGCGGGGGGGCCGGGGAGCTGTTTTTT.

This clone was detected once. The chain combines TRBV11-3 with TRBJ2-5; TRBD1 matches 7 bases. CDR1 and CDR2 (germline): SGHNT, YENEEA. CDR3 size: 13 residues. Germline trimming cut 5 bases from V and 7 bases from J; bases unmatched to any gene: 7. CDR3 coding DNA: TGTGCCAGCAGCCGTACAGGGGCTGGGACCCAGTACTTC. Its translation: CASSRTGAGTQYF.

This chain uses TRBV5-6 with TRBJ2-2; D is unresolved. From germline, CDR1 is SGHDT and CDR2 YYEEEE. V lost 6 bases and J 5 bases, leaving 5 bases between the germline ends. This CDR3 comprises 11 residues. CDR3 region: CASKATGELFF. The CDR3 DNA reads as TGTGCCAGCAAAGCGACCGGGGAGCTGTTTTTT.

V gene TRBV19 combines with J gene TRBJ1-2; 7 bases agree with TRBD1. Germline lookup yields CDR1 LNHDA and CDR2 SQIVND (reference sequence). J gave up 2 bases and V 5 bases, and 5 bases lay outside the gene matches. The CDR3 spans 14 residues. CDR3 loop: CASSPGTDNYGYTF. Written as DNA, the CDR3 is TGTGCCAGTAGTCCCGGGACAGACAACTATGGCTACACCTTC. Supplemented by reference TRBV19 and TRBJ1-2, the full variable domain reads DGGITQSPKYLFRKEGQNVTLSCEQNLNHDAMYWYRQDPGQGLRLIYYSQIVNDFQKGDIAEGYSVSREKKESFPLTVTSAQKNPTAFYLCASSPGTDNYGYTFGSGTRLTVV.

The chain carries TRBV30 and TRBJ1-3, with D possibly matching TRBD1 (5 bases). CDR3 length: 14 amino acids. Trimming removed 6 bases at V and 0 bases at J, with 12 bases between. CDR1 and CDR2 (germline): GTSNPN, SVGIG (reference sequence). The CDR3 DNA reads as TGTGCCTGCGGGCCCGACAGCTCTGGAAACACCATATATTTT. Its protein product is CACGPDSSGNTIYF. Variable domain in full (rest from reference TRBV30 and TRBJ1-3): SQTIHQWPATLVQPVGSPLSLECTVEGTSNPNLYWYRQAAGRGLQLLFYSVGIGQISSEVPQNLSASRPQDRQFILSSKKLLLSDSGFYLCACGPDSSGNTIYFGEGSWLTVV.

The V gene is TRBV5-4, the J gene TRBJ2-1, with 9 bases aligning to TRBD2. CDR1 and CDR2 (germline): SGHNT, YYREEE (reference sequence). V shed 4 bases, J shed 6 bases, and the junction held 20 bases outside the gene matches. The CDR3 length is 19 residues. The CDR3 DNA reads TGTGCCAGCAGCCCCGGGATAGCGGGGGCCCAGGAGGGAGGCAATGAGCAGTTCTTC. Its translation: CASSPGIAGAQEGGNEQFF. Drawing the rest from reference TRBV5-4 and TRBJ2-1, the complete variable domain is ETGVTQSPTHLIKTRGQQVTLRCSSQSGHNTVSWYQQALGQGPQFIFQYYREEENGRGNFPPRFSGLQFPNYSSELNVNALELDDSALYLCASSPGIAGAQEGGNEQFFGPGTRLTVL.

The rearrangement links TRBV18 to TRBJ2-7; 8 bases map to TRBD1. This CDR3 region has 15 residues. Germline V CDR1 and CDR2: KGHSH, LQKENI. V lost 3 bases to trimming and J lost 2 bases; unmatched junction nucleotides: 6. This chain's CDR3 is CASSPPDRGTYEQYF. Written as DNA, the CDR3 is TGTGCCAGCTCACCGCCTGACAGGGGAACCTACGAGCAGTACTTC.

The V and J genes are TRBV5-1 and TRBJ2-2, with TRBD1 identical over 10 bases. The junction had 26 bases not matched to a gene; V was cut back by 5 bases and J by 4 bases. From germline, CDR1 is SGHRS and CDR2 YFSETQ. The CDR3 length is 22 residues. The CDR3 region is CASRERFTGTGANQTPTGELFF. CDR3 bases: TGCGCCAGCAGAGAGCGATTTACCGGGACAGGGGCCAACCAAACCCCCACCGGGGAGCTGTTTTTT.

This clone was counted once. For the CDR3, the DNA is TGTGCCAGCAGCTCCGGGACTAGCGGGGTTACCGGGGAGCTGTTTTTT. It encodes CASSSGTSGVTGELFF. J is TRBJ2-2 and V is TRBV5-4, with TRBD2 matching over 13 bases. This CDR3 comprises 16 residues. The V gene's germline CDR1 is SGHNT and CDR2 YYREEE (reference sequence). The V and J ends lost 3 bases and 5 bases, in that order; junction bases with no gene match: 4. The full variable domain, rest sourced from reference TRBV5-4 and TRBJ2-2, is ETGVTQSPTHLIKTRGQQVTLRCSSQSGHNTVSWYQQALGQGPQFIFQYYREEENGRGNFPPRFSGLQFPNYSSELNVNALELDDSALYLCASSSGTSGVTGELFFGEGSRLTVL.

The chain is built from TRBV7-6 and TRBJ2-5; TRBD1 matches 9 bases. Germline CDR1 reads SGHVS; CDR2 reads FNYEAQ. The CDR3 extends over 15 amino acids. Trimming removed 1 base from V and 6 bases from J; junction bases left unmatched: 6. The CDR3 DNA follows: TGTGCCAGCAGCTTAGGACAGGGGGGCCAGCAGACCCAGTACTTC. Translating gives CASSLGQGGQQTQYF.

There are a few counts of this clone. This chain's CDR3 is CASSYTPQGMGNIQYF. The CDR3 DNA reads as TGTGCCAGCAGCTATACCCCACAGGGGATGGGAAACATTCAGTACTTC. This chain joins TRBV11-2 and TRBJ2-4; 7 bases line up with TRBD1. Germline CDR1 SGHAT, CDR2 FQNNGV. The CDR3 length is 16 residues. With V trimmed by 4 bases and J by 6 bases, 12 bases remained unmatched.

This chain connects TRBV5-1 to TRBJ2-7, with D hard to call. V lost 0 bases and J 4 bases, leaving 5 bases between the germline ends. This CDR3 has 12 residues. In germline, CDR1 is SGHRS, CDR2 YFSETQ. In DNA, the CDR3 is TGCGCCAGCAGCTTGGGAGGTTACGAGCAGTACTTC. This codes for CASSLGGYEQYF.

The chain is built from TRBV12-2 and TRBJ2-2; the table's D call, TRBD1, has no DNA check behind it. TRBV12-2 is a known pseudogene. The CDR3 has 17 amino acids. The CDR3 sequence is CASRLAMGRPNTGELFF. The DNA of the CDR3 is TGTGCAAGTCGCTTAGCAATGGGCAGGCCGAACACCGGGGAGCTGTTTTTT.

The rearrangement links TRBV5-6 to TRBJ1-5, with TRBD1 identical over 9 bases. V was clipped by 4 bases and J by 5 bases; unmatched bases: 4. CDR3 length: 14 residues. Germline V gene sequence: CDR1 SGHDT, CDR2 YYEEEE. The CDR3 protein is CASSPGQGYQPQHF. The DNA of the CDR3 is TGTGCCAGCAGCCCAGGACAGGGGTATCAGCCCCAGCATTTT.